The 8 T cell receptor beta chains given below trace back to one sample, sequenced in a study of blood T cell repertoires in COVID-19. Clones were read by immunoSEQ multiplex PCR, and TCRdb kept only the in-frame ones, dropping some. The sample yields some 13,000 clones, roughly 91% seen once. The sample taken for sequencing was peripheral blood. All receptors derive from a woman aged 70 to 79 with active COVID-19.

CDR3 region: CASSYRGLVYEQYF. DNA of the CDR3: TGTGCCAGCAGTTACCGGGGACTAGTCTACGAGCAGTACTTC. The chain combines TRBV6-5 with TRBJ2-7; 8 positions match TRBD2. Germline V gene sequence: CDR1 MNHEY, CDR2 SVGAGI. V trimming: 2 bases; J trimming: 3 bases; junction bases outside the gene matches: 3. CDR3 size: 14 residues.

The chain has TRBV6-5 and TRBJ2-7; D gene ambiguous. Trimming removed 6 bases at V and 5 bases at J, with 17 bases between. Germline CDR1 and CDR2: MNHEY and SVGAGI. This CDR3 comprises 14 residues. This CDR3 is CASSLTLLVDEQYF. The CDR3 DNA reads TGTGCCAGCAGCCTGACTCTCCTAGTAGACGAGCAGTACTTC.

This clone was seen only once. Here the CDR3 DNA reads TGTGCCAGCAGCTTAGGGGGCGAAGGGGAAGCTTTCTTT. Translating gives CASSLGGEGEAFF. The rearrangement links TRBV11-3 to TRBJ1-1; a possible D gene is TRBD1 (5 bases). Per the germline V gene, CDR1 is SGHNT and CDR2 is YENEEA. Trimming left V 1 base short and J 8 bases short, with 11 bases between. This CDR3 is 13 amino acids long.

The CDR3, as DNA: TGTGCCAGCAGTTACACCGGGACAGGGGTCTACGAGCAGTACTTC. Protein: CASSYTGTGVYEQYF. This rearrangement joins TRBV6-5 to TRBJ2-7, with 10 positions matching TRBD1. The J segment lost 3 bases and the V segment lost 2 bases, leaving 4 bases of the junction unmatched. CDR3 length equals 15 residues. From germline, CDR1 is MNHEY and CDR2 SVGAGI.

The chain uses TRBV5-4 and TRBJ2-2; the match to TRBD2 covers 9 bases. V was pared by 4 bases and J by 0 bases, with 7 bases of the junction left unmatched. Germline lookup yields CDR1 SGHNT and CDR2 YYREEE (reference sequence). The CDR3 loop spans 17 amino acids. The CDR3 sequence: CASSPGGGRANTGELFF. The CDR3 DNA follows: TGTGCCAGCAGCCCTGGAGGCGGGAGGGCGAACACCGGGGAGCTGTTTTTT.

The rearrangement joins TRBV28 to TRBJ2-7, with TRBD1 as a possible D gene (5 bases). Trimming stripped 7 bases from V and 3 bases from J, with 16 bases between. CDR1 is MDHEN and CDR2 is SYDVKM in the germline V gene. The CDR3 covers 14 residues. The CDR3 bases are TGTGCCAGCATTAATGTAGGGGCAGGCTACGAGCAGTACTTC. Encoded protein: CASINVGAGYEQYF.

The rearrangement joins TRBV7-9 to TRBJ1-1, with a weak D call TRBD1 (6 bases). With 5 bases removed from V and 1 base from J, the gap between germline ends came to 8 bases. Germline CDR1 and CDR2: SEHNR and FQNEAQ (reference sequence). This CDR3 contains 13 residues. The chain's CDR3 is CASSGRGNTEAFF. In DNA, the CDR3 is TGTGCCAGCAGCGGCAGGGGGAACACTGAAGCTTTCTTT.

The V gene is TRBV7-9, the J gene TRBJ2-1; D is uncertain. CDR1 and CDR2 from the germline V gene are SEHNR and FQNEAQ (reference sequence). The CDR3 loop spans 12 amino acids. With 5 bases removed from V and 7 bases from J, the gap between germline ends came to 9 bases. The DNA of the CDR3 is TGTGCCAGCAGCGCCTATCCGAATGAGCAGTTCTTC. This encodes CASSAYPNEQFF.